These 13 T cell receptor beta chains were sequenced from one sample in a study of cytomegalovirus exposure and HLA in healthy donors. The PCR ran on 60 Vbeta and 13 Jbeta primers. The method was immunoSEQ multiplex PCR; TCRdb's version includes in-frame clones alone and lacks a portion of them. The sample has about 92,000 clones; around 77% are singletons. Sequencing was carried out using PBMCs. The receptors originated from a man over 45 in good health and CMV-seropositive.

This clone was recorded once. CDR3 coding DNA: TGTGCCAGCAGCTTAGTGACTAGCGGGAATGGGGATGAGCAGTTCTTC. It is translated as CASSLVTSGNGDEQFF. The V and J genes are TRBV11-1 and TRBJ2-1; 11 nucleotides match TRBD2. V dropped 1 base and J dropped 8; count of bases not matched to a gene: 7. This CDR3 contains 16 residues. Germline-derived CDR1 and CDR2 are SGHAT and FQDESV (reference sequence).

CDR3 sequence reads: CASSLIHGGDTEAFF. In nucleotides, the CDR3 is TGTGCCAGCAGCTTAATCCACGGGGGGGACACTGAAGCTTTCTTT. The chain has TRBV7-3 and TRBJ1-1; TRBD1 might be the D (5 bases). Per germline, CDR1 SGHTA and CDR2 FQGTGA. The CDR3 is 15 amino acids. The V and J ends lost 1 base and 3 bases respectively, with 12 bases between them. Variable domain in full (rest from reference TRBV7-3 and TRBJ1-1): GAGVSQTPSNKVTEKGKYVELRCDPISGHTALYWYRQSLGQGPEFLIYFQGTGAADDSGLPNDRFFAVRPEGSVSTLKIQRTERGDSAVYLCASSLIHGGDTEAFFGQGTRLTVV.

This clone has only one observation. The chain recombines TRBV12-5 with TRBJ2-1; tentatively, D is TRBD1 (6 bases). Germline assignment: CDR1 LGHNT and CDR2 FRNRAP. The CDR3 extends over 15 amino acids. Trimming removed 6 bases at V and 0 bases at J, with 12 bases between. The DNA for the CDR3 is TGTGCTAGTGGACTCGGACAGAGCTCCTACAATGAGCAGTTCTTC. It is translated as CASGLGQSSYNEQFF.

The chain uses TRBV10-3 and TRBJ2-6; D remains ambiguous. Per the germline V gene, CDR1 is ENHRY and CDR2 is SYGVKD. The CDR3 totals 14 residues. V lost 3 bases, J lost 1 base, and 4 bases lay in between. The CDR3 region is CAISDSSGANVLTF. The CDR3 nucleotides are TGTGCCATCAGTGACAGTTCTGGGGCCAACGTCCTGACTTTC.

The chain employs TRBV28 and TRBJ1-3, with 10 nucleotides matching TRBD1. Germline V gene lookup returns CDR1 MDHEN and CDR2 SYDVKM. This CDR3 region has 18 residues. The ends lost 4 bases at V and 0 bases at J; junction bases unmatched: 9. The CDR3 nucleotides read TGTGCCAGCAGTTCCGGGACAGGGGCTTTCCGCTCTGGAAACACCATATATTTT. This sequence encodes CASSSGTGAFRSGNTIYF.

The rearrangement links TRBV5-1 to TRBJ1-3; D unresolved. Trimming left V 4 bases short and J 8 bases short, with 13 bases between. Germline V lookup: CDR1 SGHRS, CDR2 YFSETQ. CDR3 length equals 13 residues. The CDR3 sequence is CASSTEGLDTIYF. CDR3 in DNA: TGCGCCAGCAGCACGGAGGGTCTGGACACCATATATTTT.

The chain uses TRBV9 and TRBJ2-7; TRBD2 matches 7 bases. CDR3 length: 14 amino acids. Germline V lookup: CDR1 SGDLS, CDR2 YYNGEE. Trimming cost V 5 bases and J 1 base; bases outside gene matches: 6. In nucleotides, the CDR3 is TGTGCCAGCAGTGGCGGGGGTAAGTCCTACGAGCAGTACTTC. It specifies CASSGGGKSYEQYF.

This chain links TRBV5-8 with TRBJ2-1; 8 nucleotides line up with TRBD2. The germline V gene has CDR1 SGHTS and CDR2 YDEGEE. The trim removed 2 bases at V and 15 bases at J, leaving 7 bases unmatched. The CDR3 loop spans 12 amino acids. The CDR3 reads CASSFLAGFPFF. The CDR3 DNA reads as TGTGCCAGCAGCTTTCTAGCGGGCTTCCCGTTCTTC.

In this sample, this clone turned up a few times. The chain has TRBV18 and TRBJ1-1; TRBD1 aligns across 8 bases. Germline CDR1 is KGHSH and CDR2 is LQKENI. V lost 2 bases to trimming and J lost 8 bases; unmatched junction nucleotides: 7. The CDR3 sequence is 14 residues long. CDR3 nucleotides: TGTGCCAGCTCACCAGGGACAGGCCGCCTAGAAGCTTTCTTT. It specifies CASSPGTGRLEAFF.

The chain recombines TRBV18 with TRBJ1-5; a possible D gene is TRBD1 (5 bases). The V and J ends lost 3 bases and 2 bases respectively, with 14 bases between them. The CDR3 runs to 16 residues. Germline CDR1 and CDR2: KGHSH and LQKENI. CDR3 loop: CASSPTGLGGNQPQHF. As DNA, the CDR3 is TGTGCCAGCTCACCTACAGGTTTGGGTGGCAATCAGCCCCAGCATTTT. Full variable domain (rest looked up from reference TRBV18 and TRBJ1-5): NAGVMQNPRHLVRRRGQEARLRCSPMKGHSHVYWYRQLPEEGLKFMVYLQKENIIDESGMPKERFSAEFPKEGPSILRIQQVVRGDSAAYFCASSPTGLGGNQPQHFGDGTRLSIL.

This chain connects TRBV9 to TRBJ1-1, with D maybe TRBD1 (5 bases). The germline V gene encodes CDR1 SGDLS and CDR2 YYNGEE. This CDR3 spans 14 amino acids. V lost 4 bases to trimming and J lost 1 base, with 11 bases between them. The CDR3 loop is CASSPDTRNTEAFF. The CDR3 nucleotides read TGTGCCAGCAGCCCGGACACCCGGAACACTGAAGCTTTCTTT.

The rearrangement joins TRBV11-2 to TRBJ2-7, with TRBD1 identical over 7 bases. Trimming at V came to 3 bases and at J to 2 bases, leaving 4 bases not matched to a gene. CDR1 and CDR2 (germline): SGHAT, FQNNGV. The CDR3 covers 14 residues. The CDR3 here is CASSFARGTYEQYF. The CDR3 DNA follows: TGTGCCAGCAGCTTTGCCAGGGGGACCTACGAGCAGTACTTC. The variable domain in full, completed from reference TRBV11-2 and TRBJ2-7, reads EAGVAQSPRYKIIEKRQSVAFWCNPISGHATLYWYQQILGQGPKLLIQFQNNGVVDDSQLPKDRFSAERLKGVDSTLKIQPAKLEDSAVYLCASSFARGTYEQYFGPGTRLTVT.

This chain links TRBV19 with TRBJ1-1; 9 bases match TRBD1. Losses at the gene ends were 10 bases for V and 2 bases for J; bases not matched to a gene: 5. CDR1 LNHDA and CDR2 SQIVND come from the germline V gene (reference sequence). This CDR3 region has 13 residues. CDR3 bases: TGTGCCATCAGGACAGGGGCCAACACTGAAGCTTTCTTT. Protein product: CAIRTGANTEAFF.